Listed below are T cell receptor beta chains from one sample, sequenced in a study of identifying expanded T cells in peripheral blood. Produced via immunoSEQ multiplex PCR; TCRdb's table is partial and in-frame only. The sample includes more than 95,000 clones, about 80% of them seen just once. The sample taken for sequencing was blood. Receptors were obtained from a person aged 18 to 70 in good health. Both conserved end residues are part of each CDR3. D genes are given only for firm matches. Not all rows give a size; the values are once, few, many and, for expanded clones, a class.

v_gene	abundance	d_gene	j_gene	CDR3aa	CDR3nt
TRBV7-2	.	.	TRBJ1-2	CASSLTALTGLGYGYTF	TGTGCCAGCAGCTTAACCGCGCTCACAGGGCTGGGCTATGGCTACACCTTC
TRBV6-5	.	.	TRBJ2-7	CASISSSSYEQYF	TGTGCCAGCATCTCCAGCTCTTCCTACGAGCAGTACTTC
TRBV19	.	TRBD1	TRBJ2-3	CASSWTGTTDTQYF	TGTGCCAGTAGTTGGACAGGGACCACAGATACGCAGTATTTT
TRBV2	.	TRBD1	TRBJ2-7	CASGGQGRTGEQYF	TGTGCCAGCGGGGGACAGGGGAGGACGGGAGAGCAGTACTTC
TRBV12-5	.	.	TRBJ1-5	CASVSAPWQPQHF	TGTGCTAGTGTTTCCGCACCCTGGCAGCCCCAGCATTTT
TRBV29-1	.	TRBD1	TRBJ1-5	CSVDSGGGQPQHF	TGCAGCGTTGACTCAGGGGGCGGTCAGCCCCAGCATTTT
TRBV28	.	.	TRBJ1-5	CASSSPGRRRQPQHF	TGTGCCAGCAGTTCCCCCGGCAGGAGACGTCAGCCCCAGCATTTT
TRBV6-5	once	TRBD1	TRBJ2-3	CASSPMTGTDTQYF	TGTGCCAGCAGTCCCATGACAGGGACAGATACGCAGTATTTT
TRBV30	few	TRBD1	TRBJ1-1	CAWSGQGSTEAFF	TGTGCCTGGAGTGGACAGGGGAGCACTGAAGCTTTCTTT
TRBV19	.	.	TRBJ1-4	CASSISGRENEKLFF	TGTGCCAGTAGCATATCAGGGAGGGAAAATGAAAAACTGTTTTTT
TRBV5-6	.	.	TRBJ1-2	CASSFWDSPHGYTF	TGTGCCAGCAGCTTCTGGGACTCCCCGCATGGCTACACCTTC
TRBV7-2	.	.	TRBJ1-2	CASSTVQGQLGYTF	TGTGCCAGCAGCACGGTCCAGGGGCAGTTGGGCTACACCTTC
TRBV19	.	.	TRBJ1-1	CASSIAGFTEAFF	TGTGCCAGTAGTATTGCAGGATTCACTGAAGCTTTCTTT
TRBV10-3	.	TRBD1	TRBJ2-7	CASRDRGRFNDEQYF	TGTGCCTCCCGGGACAGGGGGCGATTCAACGACGAGCAGTACTTC
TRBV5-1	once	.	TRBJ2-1	CASSLEGRRQFF	TGCGCCAGCAGCTTGGAGGGGCGACGGCAGTTCTTC
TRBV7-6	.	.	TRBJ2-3	CASSPRPKPSTDTQYF	TGTGCCAGCAGCCCGCGACCTAAACCTAGCACAGATACGCAGTATTTT
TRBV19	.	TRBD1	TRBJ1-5	CASEDRAGQPQHF	TGTGCCAGTGAGGACAGGGCGGGTCAGCCCCAGCATTTT
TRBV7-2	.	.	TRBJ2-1	CASRNTGILNEQFF	TGTGCCAGCAGAAATACAGGGATTTTGAATGAGCAGTTCTTC
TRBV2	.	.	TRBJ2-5	CASSQGSEETQYF	TGTGCCAGCAGCCAGGGGAGTGAAGAGACCCAGTACTTC
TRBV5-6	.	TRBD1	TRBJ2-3	CASSLRRTGGLDTQYF	TGTGCCAGCAGCTTAAGGCGGACAGGGGGGTTGGATACGCAGTATTTT
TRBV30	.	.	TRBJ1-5	CAWAGDTYGQPQHF	TGTGCCTGGGCGGGGGACACTTATGGTCAGCCCCAGCATTTT
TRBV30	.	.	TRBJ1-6	CAWSGGPGQRSPLHF	TGTGCCTGGAGCGGGGGTCCCGGTCAAAGGTCACCCCTCCACTTT
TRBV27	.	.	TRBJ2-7	CASSFLGIGYEQYF	TGTGCCAGCAGTTTCCTTGGGATAGGGTACGAGCAGTACTTC
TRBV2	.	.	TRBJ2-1	CASTSLNEQFF	TGTGCCAGCACTTCCTTGAATGAGCAGTTCTTC
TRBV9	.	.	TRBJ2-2	CASSPYYGELFF	TGTGCCAGCAGCCCATACTACGGGGAGCTGTTTTTT
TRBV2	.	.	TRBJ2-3	CASSPGGGTDTQYF	TGTGCCAGCAGCCCAGGGGGGGGCACAGATACGCAGTATTTT
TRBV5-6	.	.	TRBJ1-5	CASSLDSSNQPQHF	TGTGCCAGCAGCTTAGACAGTAGCAATCAGCCCCAGCATTTT
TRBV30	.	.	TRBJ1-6	CAWSVQSRSPLHF	TGTGCCTGGAGTGTACAATCGAGGTCACCCCTCCACTTT
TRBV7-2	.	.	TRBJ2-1	CASTPEQVAYNEQFF	TGTGCCAGCACCCCGGAACAGGTAGCCTACAATGAGCAGTTCTTC
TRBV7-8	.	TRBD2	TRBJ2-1	CASSLASGGAVEQFF	TGTGCCAGCAGCTTAGCTAGCGGGGGGGCGGTTGAGCAGTTCTTC
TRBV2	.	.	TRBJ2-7	CASSSHREGNEQYF	TGTGCCAGCAGTTCACACAGGGAGGGGAACGAGCAGTACTTC
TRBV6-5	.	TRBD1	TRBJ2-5	CASSPIDRVETQYF	TGTGCCAGCAGTCCGATAGACAGGGTCGAGACCCAGTACTTC
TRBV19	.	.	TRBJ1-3	CASSIRGTGNTIYF	TGTGCCAGTAGTATACGGGGGACTGGAAACACCATATATTTT
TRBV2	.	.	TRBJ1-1	CASSELTRYTEAFF	TGTGCCAGCAGTGAACTTACCAGATACACTGAAGCTTTCTTT